These 3 T cell receptor beta chains share one sample of origin, sequenced in a study of cytomegalovirus exposure and HLA in healthy donors (dated by TCRdb to 2017 to 2019). Libraries were prepared through the immunoSEQ multiplex PCR assay. A mixture of 60 forward primers for TCR Vbeta segments and 13 reverse primers for TCR Jbeta segments was used in the multiplex PCR. Held by TCRdb, this immuneACCESS table contains in-frame sequences only and omits some clones. Under half of the omission traces to an unresolved V gene where checked; the cause of the rest is unknown. For this sample the table gives roughly 110,000 clones, of which about four fifths were detected only once. The ten largest clones represent roughly a fifth of the sample. The sample comprised PBMCs. Receptors originate from a man aged 25-40 years in good health and CMV-seropositive.

This chain uses TRBV5-4 with TRBJ2-3, with D possibly matching TRBD2 (5 bases). This CDR3 has 13 amino acids. CDR1 and CDR2 from the germline V gene are SGHNT and YYREEE (reference sequence). With 6 bases removed from V and 7 bases from J, the gap between germline ends came to 15 bases. The CDR3 region has the DNA TGTGCCAGCACGGGGTTAGAGGGCCATACGCAGTATTTT. Its translation is CASTGLEGHTQYF.

In this sample, this clone turned up once. The chain recombines TRBV28 with TRBJ2-1; 9 bases are shared with TRBD2. CDR1 and CDR2 (germline): MDHEN, SYDVKM. The V segment lost 3 bases and the J segment 3 bases; nucleotides outside the gene matches: 6. The CDR3 spans 16 residues. The CDR3, as DNA: TGTGCCAGCAGTTTTACTTCTAGCGGGGTCTACAATGAGCAGTTCTTC. Its protein product is CASSFTSSGVYNEQFF.

CDR3 coding DNA: TGTGCCAGCAGCGAGACCGAGGGAGAGACCCAGTACTTC. Protein product: CASSETEGETQYF. The rearrangement uses TRBV2 and TRBJ2-5; D perhaps matches TRBD2 (5 bases). The germline CDR1 and CDR2 sequences are SNHLY and FYNNEI. Trimming removed 6 bases from V and 4 bases from J, with 12 bases in between. This CDR3 region has 13 residues.